Below are 31 T cell receptor beta chains sequenced from a single sample in a study of response to subunit inactivated influenza vaccine. TCRdb called the RT-PCR reads again in MiXCR, with one record for every CDR3 protein. The sample lists some 800,000 distinct CDR3 sequences, about 20% seen once, with 10% to 13% in the top ten. The sample here was PBMCs from blood, taken roughly 5 days after vaccination. These receptors all come from a man aged 50 to 60 who received an inactivated influenza vaccine.

The chain is built from TRBV4-2 and TRBJ2-1; 7 nucleotides match TRBD2. With V trimmed by 3 bases and J by 1 base, 9 bases remained unmatched. Per the germline V gene, CDR1 is LGHNA and CDR2 is YNFKEQ. The CDR3 consists of 17 residues. The CDR3, as DNA: TGTGCCAGCAGCCATCTTACGGGCGGGGGATCCTACAATGAGCAGTTCTTC. Its protein product is CASSHLTGGGSYNEQFF.

This clonotype was seen more than once but under ten times. The chain links TRBV10-3 to TRBJ2-3; no firm D call. The V gene lost 6 bases and the J gene lost 2 bases, with 3 bases spanning the gap. The germline V gene has CDR1 ENHRY and CDR2 SYGVKD. The CDR3 is 11 residues long. The CDR3 here is CAIRDTDTQYF. CDR3 bases: TGTGCCATCAGAGACACAGATACGCAGTATTTT.

This clonotype turned up a few times. The genes are TRBV6-2 or TRBV6-3 and TRBJ1-6; the D gene is possibly TRBD1 (5 bases). This CDR3 contains 15 residues. Trimming cost V 4 bases and J 11 bases, with 18 bases left between them. The germline V gene encodes CDR1 MNHEY and CDR2 SVGEGT. This CDR3 reads CASSFHRDGSAPLHF. CDR3 in DNA: TGTGCCAGCAGTTTCCACCGGGACGGGAGCGCACCCCTCCACTTT.

The chain combines TRBV29-1 with TRBJ2-5; no clear D. With 4 bases removed from V and 5 bases from J, the gap between germline ends came to 14 bases. Germline V gene lookup returns CDR1 SQVTM and CDR2 ANQGSEA. There are 13 residues in the CDR3. CDR3 amino acids: CSVGLRTRETQYF. CDR3 in DNA: TGCAGCGTTGGTTTGCGGACCCGCGAGACCCAGTACTTC.

The chain combines TRBV7-8 with TRBJ2-1; 7 positions match TRBD2. This CDR3 region has 15 residues. Germline V gene data show CDR1 as SGHVS and CDR2 as FQNEAQ. V shed 4 bases, J shed 5 bases, and the junction held 8 bases outside the gene matches. The CDR3 loop reads CASSYSSGVNNEQFF. For the CDR3, the DNA is TGTGCCAGCAGCTACTCTAGCGGAGTTAACAATGAGCAGTTCTTC.

This clonotype was observed a few times. The chain employs TRBV20-1 and TRBJ1-3; D might be TRBD1 (5 bases). CDR3 length: 16 residues. V was pared by 3 bases and J by 5 bases, with 20 bases between. In germline, CDR1 is DFQATT, CDR2 SNEGSKA (reference sequence). The CDR3 sequence is CSASPLQGFDRNTIYF. CDR3 sequence (DNA): TGCAGTGCTAGCCCACTCCAGGGTTTTGATCGAAACACCATATATTTT.

In its sample, this clonotype was seen a few times. J is TRBJ1-2 and V is TRBV9; a possible D gene is TRBD1 (5 bases). V gave up 0 bases and J gave up 2 bases, with 5 bases separating them. CDR1 is SGDLS and CDR2 is YYNGEE in the germline V gene. The CDR3 contains 13 residues. The CDR3 nucleotides are TGTGCCAGCAGCGTAGAGGGGAACTATGGCTACACCTTC. This translates into CASSVEGNYGYTF.

This clonotype has more than one count but fewer than ten. The chain employs TRBV7-8 and TRBJ1-1, with TRBD1 as a possible D gene (6 bases). CDR3 length: 19 residues. Trimming left V 5 bases short and J 0 bases short, with 25 bases between. CDR1 and CDR2 from the germline V gene are SGHVS and FQNEAQ. The CDR3 nucleotides are TGTGCCAGCAGCCCAGGGTGGGGGACACCGAGATACATGAACACTGAAGCTTTCTTT. Translation: CASSPGWGTPRYMNTEAFF.

In DNA form, the CDR3 reads TGTGCCAGCCACGACAGTTCCGGGCTTGGCTCCTACAATGAGCAGTTCTTC. It specifies CASHDSSGLGSYNEQFF. This rearrangement joins TRBV11-1 to TRBJ2-1; weak D call: TRBD1 (5 bases). CDR3 length: 17 amino acids. Germline CDR1 SGHAT, CDR2 FQDESV (reference sequence). Trimming removed 8 bases from V and 0 bases from J, with 20 bases in between.

This clonotype has at least ten counts. CDR3 sequence: CASSPHENTGELFF. Here the CDR3 DNA reads TGTGCCAGCAGCCCACACGAGAACACCGGGGAGCTGTTTTTT. The chain joins TRBV7-6 to TRBJ2-2; D unclear. From germline, CDR1 is SGHVS and CDR2 FNYEAQ. Trimming removed 5 bases from V and 1 base from J, with 8 bases in between. The CDR3 is 14 residues long.

This chain links TRBV28 with TRBJ1-5; unclear D gene. Germline CDR1 is MDHEN and CDR2 is SYDVKM. Trimming left V 3 bases short and J 9 bases short, with 12 bases between. The length of the CDR3 is 13 residues. The CDR3 nucleotides read TGTGCCAGCAGTTTCACCAGCGGCGGGCCCCAGCATTTT. This sequence encodes CASSFTSGGPQHF. Using reference TRBV28 and TRBJ1-5 for the parts outside the CDR3, the full variable domain is DVKVTQSSRYLVKRTGEKVFLECVQDMDHENMFWYRQDPGLGLRLIYFSYDVKMKEKGDIPEGYSVSREKKERFSLILESASTNQTSMYLCASSFTSGGPQHFGDGTRLSIL.

This clonotype has only a few counts. This sequence joins TRBV5-5 and TRBJ2-7; D may be TRBD1 or TRBD2 (5 bases each). V lost 4 bases and J lost 2, with 13 bases in between. Per germline, CDR1 SGHKS and CDR2 YYEKEE (reference sequence). The CDR3 has 14 residues. The CDR3 protein is CASSNVRGPYEQYF. CDR3 bases: TGTGCCAGCAGCAATGTCCGGGGACCCTACGAGCAGTACTTC.

This chain uses TRBV28 with TRBJ1-6; no definite D call. Trimming shortened V by 9 bases and J by 5 bases, and 23 bases separated the two germline ends. There are 17 residues in the CDR3. Germline V gene lookup returns CDR1 MDHEN and CDR2 SYDVKM. CDR3 nucleotides: TGTGCCAGTCGAGTTTTAAGTTCCCGAGGCGATAATTCACCCCTCCACTTT. It yields the protein CASRVLSSRGDNSPLHF.

V usage is TRBV7-6 and J usage is TRBJ2-5; 8 bases align to TRBD1. Germline V gives CDR1 SGHVS, CDR2 FNYEAQ. V gave up 5 bases and J gave up 4 bases; unmatched junction bases: 12. The CDR3 totals 16 residues. The DNA of the CDR3 is TGTGCCAGCAGCCCGGACAGGGTAGTTTTCGGAGAGACCCAGTACTTC. Translation gives CASSPDRVVFGETQYF.

This rearrangement joins TRBV25-1 to TRBJ1-2; 8 positions agree with TRBD1. The CDR3 sequence is 15 residues long. Germline V gene lookup returns CDR1 MGHDK and CDR2 SYGVNS. V dropped 3 bases and J dropped 0; count of bases not matched to a gene: 3. The CDR3 reads CASSDRGQANYGYTF. For the CDR3, the DNA is TGTGCCAGCAGTGACAGGGGGCAAGCTAACTATGGCTACACCTTC.

The chain has TRBV3-1 and TRBJ2-2; D remains ambiguous. There are 15 residues in the CDR3. V lost 4 bases and J lost 6, with 15 bases in between. CDR1 is LGHDT, CDR2 YNNKEL, per germline (reference sequence). CDR3 sequence: CASSRPPAASGELFF. CDR3 nucleotide sequence: TGTGCCAGCAGCCGCCCTCCGGCGGCGTCCGGGGAGCTGTTTTTT.

This clonotype was counted a few times. The V and J genes are TRBV7-2 and TRBJ2-7; 8 nucleotides agree with TRBD1. Looked up from germline, CDR1 is SGHTA and CDR2 is FQGNSA. The CDR3 totals 15 residues. J gave up 3 bases and V 0 bases, and 4 bases lay outside the gene matches. The CDR3 nucleotides are TGTGCCAGCAGCTTAGCGGGGACAGGTCGCTACGAGCAGTACTTC. It is translated as CASSLAGTGRYEQYF.

At least ten counts were recorded for this clonotype. The chain has TRBV10-3 and TRBJ2-3; D might be TRBD1 (5 bases). V was pared by 0 bases and J by 2 bases, with 15 bases between. The germline CDR1 and CDR2 sequences are ENHRY and SYGVKD. The CDR3 is 17 amino acids. The DNA for the CDR3 is TGTGCCATCAGTGAGTCGAAGCAGGGAAGCTCCACAGATACGCAGTATTTT. Translation: CAISESKQGSSTDTQYF.

The chain has TRBV4-3 and TRBJ2-1, with 7 positions matching TRBD2. From germline, CDR1 is LGHNA and CDR2 YSLEER. The CDR3 runs 13 residues. J lost 9 bases, V lost 2 bases, and 4 bases had no gene match. The CDR3 DNA is TGCGCCAGCAGCCAATTAGGGAGGGCTGAGCAGTTCTTC. It encodes CASSQLGRAEQFF.

This clonotype was seen a handful of times. The chain employs TRBV6-2 or TRBV6-3 and TRBJ1-5; 7 bases line up with TRBD1. The CDR3 has 13 amino acids. The V and J ends lost 6 bases and 5 bases, in that order; junction bases with no gene match: 4. Germline V lookup: CDR1 MNHEY, CDR2 SVGEGT. DNA of the CDR3: TGTGCCAGCAGAGACAGGGAAGATCAGCCCCAGCATTTT. Its translation: CASRDREDQPQHF.

This clonotype came up a few times. The gene calls are TRBV19 and TRBJ1-2, with a weak D call TRBD1 (5 bases). The CDR3 runs 14 residues. Deletions cut 1 base from V and 3 bases from J, with 9 bases between. CDR1 is LNHDA and CDR2 is SQIVND in the germline V gene (reference sequence). As DNA, the CDR3 is TGTGCCAGTAGTATAGGGGGCACCCACTATGGCTACACCTTC. This translates into CASSIGGTHYGYTF. Combining the CDR3 with reference TRBV19 and TRBJ1-2 gives the whole variable domain DGGITQSPKYLFRKEGQNVTLSCEQNLNHDAMYWYRQDPGQGLRLIYYSQIVNDFQKGDIAEGYSVSREKKESFPLTVTSAQKNPTAFYLCASSIGGTHYGYTFGSGTRLTVV.

This CDR3 reads CSARHQRVSLHF. In nucleotides, the CDR3 is TGCAGTGCTAGACACCAGAGGGTTTCCCTCCACTTT. J is TRBJ1-6 and V is TRBV20-1; D not certain. Trimming left V 2 bases short and J 14 bases short, with 13 bases between. This CDR3 contains 12 residues. CDR1 and CDR2 from the germline V gene are DFQATT and SNEGSKA (reference sequence).

The V gene is TRBV6-1, the J gene TRBJ2-3, with D unresolved. V lost 5 bases and J lost 0, with 12 bases in between. Germline V gene sequence: CDR1 MNHNS, CDR2 SASEGT. The CDR3 is 15 amino acids. The CDR3 is CASSPIFSSTDTQYF. In nucleotides, the CDR3 is TGTGCCAGCAGTCCTATATTCTCTAGCACAGATACGCAGTATTTT.

This rearrangement joins TRBV20-1 to TRBJ2-2; D gene uncertain. CDR3 length: 14 amino acids. Germline V gene data show CDR1 as DFQATT and CDR2 as SNEGSKA (reference sequence). Trimming took off 1 base at V and 3 bases at J, with 9 bases between the two ends. In DNA form, the CDR3 reads TGCAGTGCTAGAGGCGGAACGGACACCGGGGAGCTGTTTTTT. It encodes CSARGGTDTGELFF.

This clonotype was counted a few times. The V gene is TRBV20-1, the J gene TRBJ2-5; the D gene could be TRBD1 or TRBD2 (6 bases each). The CDR3 length is 14 residues. The V end was cut by 2 bases, the J end by 5 bases, with 15 bases between. CDR1 DFQATT and CDR2 SNEGSKA come from the germline V gene (reference sequence). CDR3 sequence: CSARYPGARETQYF. For the CDR3, the DNA is TGCAGTGCTAGATATCCGGGGGCGAGGGAGACCCAGTACTTC.

The rearrangement joins TRBV12-3 or TRBV12-4 to TRBJ2-1; 11 bases agree with TRBD2. The CDR3 length is 16 residues. The V and J ends lost 3 bases and 6 bases, in that order; junction bases with no gene match: 7. DNA of the CDR3: TGTGCCAGCAGTTTGTCAGGACTAGCGGGTCGCAATGAGCAGTTCTTC. This sequence encodes CASSLSGLAGRNEQFF.

The sample holds one count of this clonotype. V is TRBV13 and J is TRBJ2-5; TRBD2 matches 11 bases. The CDR3 loop spans 16 amino acids. Trimming took 2 bases from V and 3 from J; bases not matched to a gene: 5. The V gene's germline CDR1 is PRHDT and CDR2 FYEKMQ (reference sequence). In DNA form, the CDR3 reads TGTGCCAGCAGCTTACCGACTAGCGGGGAGAAAGAGACCCAGTACTTC. This sequence encodes CASSLPTSGEKETQYF.

This clonotype was observed a few times. The gene calls are TRBV7-9 and TRBJ2-2; D is undetermined. V was cut by 5 bases and J by 7 bases, with 17 bases left in between. Germline V gene lookup returns CDR1 SEHNR and CDR2 FQNEAQ (reference sequence). The CDR3 covers 15 residues. CDR3 residues: CASSDTRQGIGELFF. The CDR3 DNA reads as TGTGCCAGCAGCGACACGCGCCAAGGGATCGGGGAGCTGTTTTTT.

This chain joins TRBV3-1 and TRBJ2-5; TRBD2 aligns across 7 bases. There are 16 residues in the CDR3. The V gene's germline CDR1 is LGHDT and CDR2 YNNKEL (reference sequence). The V segment lost 0 bases and the J segment 5 bases; nucleotides outside the gene matches: 9. The DNA for the CDR3 is TGTGCCAGCAGCCAAGATGGGGGGAGGGGCTGGGAGACCCAGTACTTC. It translates to CASSQDGGRGWETQYF.

The rearrangement joins TRBV5-6 to TRBJ2-5, with 8 positions matching TRBD1. Trimming took 4 bases from V and 7 from J; bases not matched to a gene: 9. Germline lookup yields CDR1 SGHDT and CDR2 YYEEEE. This CDR3 is 14 amino acids long. DNA of the CDR3: TGTGCCAGCAGCCCCAGGACAGGGACTTGGACCCAGTACTTC. Its protein is CASSPRTGTWTQYF.

There are a few counts of this clonotype. The chain links TRBV7-9 to TRBJ2-3, with D maybe TRBD2 (5 bases). Germline loops: CDR1 SEHNR, CDR2 FQNEAQ (reference sequence). This CDR3 has 15 residues. The V end was cut by 4 bases, the J end by 0 bases, with 11 bases between. The CDR3 loop reads CASSSTTLSTDTQYF. DNA of the CDR3: TGTGCCAGCAGCTCGACTACCCTTAGCACAGATACGCAGTATTTT.